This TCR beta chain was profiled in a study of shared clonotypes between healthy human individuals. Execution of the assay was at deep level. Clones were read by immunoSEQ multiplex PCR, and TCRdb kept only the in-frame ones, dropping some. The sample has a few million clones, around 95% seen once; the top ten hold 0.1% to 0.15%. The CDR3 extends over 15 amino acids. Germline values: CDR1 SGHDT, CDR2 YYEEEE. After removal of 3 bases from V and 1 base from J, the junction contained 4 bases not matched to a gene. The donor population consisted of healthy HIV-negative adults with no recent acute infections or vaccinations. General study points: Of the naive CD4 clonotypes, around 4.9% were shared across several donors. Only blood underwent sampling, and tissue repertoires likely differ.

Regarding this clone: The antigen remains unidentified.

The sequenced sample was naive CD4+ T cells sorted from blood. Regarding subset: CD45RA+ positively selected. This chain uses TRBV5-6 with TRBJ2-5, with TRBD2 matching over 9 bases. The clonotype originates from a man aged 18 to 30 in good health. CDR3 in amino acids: CASSWKTSGQETQYF. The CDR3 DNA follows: TGTGCCAGCAGCTGGAAGACTAGCGGCCAAGAGACCCAGTACTTC.